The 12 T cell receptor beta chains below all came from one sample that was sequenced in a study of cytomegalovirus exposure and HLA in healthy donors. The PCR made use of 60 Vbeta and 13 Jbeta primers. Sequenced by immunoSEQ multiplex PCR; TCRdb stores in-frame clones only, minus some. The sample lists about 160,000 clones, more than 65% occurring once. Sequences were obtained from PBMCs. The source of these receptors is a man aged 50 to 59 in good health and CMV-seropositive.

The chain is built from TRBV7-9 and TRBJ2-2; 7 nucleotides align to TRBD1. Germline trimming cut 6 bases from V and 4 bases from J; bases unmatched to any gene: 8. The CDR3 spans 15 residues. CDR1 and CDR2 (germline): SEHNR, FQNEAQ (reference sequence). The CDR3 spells CASSPTGAGTGELFF. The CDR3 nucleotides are TGTGCCAGCAGTCCTACAGGGGCGGGCACCGGGGAGCTGTTTTTT.

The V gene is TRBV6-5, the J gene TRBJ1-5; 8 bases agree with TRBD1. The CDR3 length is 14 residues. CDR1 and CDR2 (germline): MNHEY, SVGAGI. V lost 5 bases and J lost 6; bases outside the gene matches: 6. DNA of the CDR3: TGTGCCAGCAGTCCCAGGGGGCGAGGTCAGCCCCAGCATTTT. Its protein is CASSPRGRGQPQHF.

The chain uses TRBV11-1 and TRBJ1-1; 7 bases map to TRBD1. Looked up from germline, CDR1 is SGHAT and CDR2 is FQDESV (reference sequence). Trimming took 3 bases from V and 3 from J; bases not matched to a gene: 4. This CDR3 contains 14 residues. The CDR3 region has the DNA TGTGCCAGCAGCTTTACCGGGACAGACACTGAAGCTTTCTTT. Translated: CASSFTGTDTEAFF.

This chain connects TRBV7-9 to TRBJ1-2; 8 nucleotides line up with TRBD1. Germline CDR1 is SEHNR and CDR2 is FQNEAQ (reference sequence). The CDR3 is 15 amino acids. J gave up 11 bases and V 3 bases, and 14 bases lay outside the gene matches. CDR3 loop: CASSFGDRPTTGYTF. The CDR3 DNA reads TGTGCCAGCAGCTTTGGGGACAGGCCCACCACGGGGTACACCTTC.

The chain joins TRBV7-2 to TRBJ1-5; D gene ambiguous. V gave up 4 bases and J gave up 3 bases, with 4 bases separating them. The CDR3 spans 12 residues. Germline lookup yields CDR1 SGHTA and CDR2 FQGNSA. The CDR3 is CASSSFNQPQHF. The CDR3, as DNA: TGTGCCAGCAGCTCTTTCAATCAGCCCCAGCATTTT.

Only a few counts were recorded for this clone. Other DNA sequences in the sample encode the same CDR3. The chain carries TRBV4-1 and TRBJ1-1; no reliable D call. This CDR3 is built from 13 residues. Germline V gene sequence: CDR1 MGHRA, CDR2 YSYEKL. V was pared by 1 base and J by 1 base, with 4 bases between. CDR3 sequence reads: CASSQGQNTEAFF. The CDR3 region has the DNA TGCGCCAGCAGCCAAGGGCAGAACACTGAAGCTTTCTTT.

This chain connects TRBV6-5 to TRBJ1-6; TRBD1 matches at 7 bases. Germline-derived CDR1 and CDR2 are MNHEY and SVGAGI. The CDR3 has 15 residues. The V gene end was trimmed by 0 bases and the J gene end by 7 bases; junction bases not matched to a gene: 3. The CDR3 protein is CASSYSWDSNSPLHF. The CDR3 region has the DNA TGTGCCAGCAGTTACTCATGGGACAGCAATTCACCCCTCCACTTT.

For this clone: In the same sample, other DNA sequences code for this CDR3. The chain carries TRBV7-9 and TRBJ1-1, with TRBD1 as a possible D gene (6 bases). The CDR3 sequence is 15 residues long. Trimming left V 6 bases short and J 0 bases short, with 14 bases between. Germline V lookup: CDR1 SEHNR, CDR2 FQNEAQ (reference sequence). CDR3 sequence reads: CASSWEGTLNTEAFF. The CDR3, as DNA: TGTGCCAGCAGTTGGGAAGGGACATTGAACACTGAAGCTTTCTTT.

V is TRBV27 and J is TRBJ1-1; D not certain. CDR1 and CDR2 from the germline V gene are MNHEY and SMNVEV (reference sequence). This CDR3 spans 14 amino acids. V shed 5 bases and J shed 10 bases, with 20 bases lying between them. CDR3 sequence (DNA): TGTGCCAGCAGTCCCAGGACGGAGGCCGTAGGAGCTTTCTTT. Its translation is CASSPRTEAVGAFF.

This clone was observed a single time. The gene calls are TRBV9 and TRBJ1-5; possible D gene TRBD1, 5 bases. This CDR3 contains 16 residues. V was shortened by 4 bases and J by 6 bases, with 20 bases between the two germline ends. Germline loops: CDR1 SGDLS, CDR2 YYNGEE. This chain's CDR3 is CASSPGGRGSGQPQHF. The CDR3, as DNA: TGTGCCAGCAGCCCAGGAGGGAGGGGAAGCGGTCAGCCCCAGCATTTT.

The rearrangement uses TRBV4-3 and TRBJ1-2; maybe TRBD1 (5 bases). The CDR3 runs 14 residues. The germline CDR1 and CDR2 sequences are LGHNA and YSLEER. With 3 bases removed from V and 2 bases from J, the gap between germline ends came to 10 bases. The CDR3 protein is CASSHLTANYGYTF. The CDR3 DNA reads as TGCGCCAGCAGCCACCTGACAGCGAACTATGGCTACACCTTC.

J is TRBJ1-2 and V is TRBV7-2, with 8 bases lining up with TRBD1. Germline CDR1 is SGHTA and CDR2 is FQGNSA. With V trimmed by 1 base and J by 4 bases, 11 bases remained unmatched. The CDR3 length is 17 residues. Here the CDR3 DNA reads TGTGCCAGCAGCTTAGGCCCGGGACAGGTCGGGGCCTATGGCTACACCTTC. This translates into CASSLGPGQVGAYGYTF.